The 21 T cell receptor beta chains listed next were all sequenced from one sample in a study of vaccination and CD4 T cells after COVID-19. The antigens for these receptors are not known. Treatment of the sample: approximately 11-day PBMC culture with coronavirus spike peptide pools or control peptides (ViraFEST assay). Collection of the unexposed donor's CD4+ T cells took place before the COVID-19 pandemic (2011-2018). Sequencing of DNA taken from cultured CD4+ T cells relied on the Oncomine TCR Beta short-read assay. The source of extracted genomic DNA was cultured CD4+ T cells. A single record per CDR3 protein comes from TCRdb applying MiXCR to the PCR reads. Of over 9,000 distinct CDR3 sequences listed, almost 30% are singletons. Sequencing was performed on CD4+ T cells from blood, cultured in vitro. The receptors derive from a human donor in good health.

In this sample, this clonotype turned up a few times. CDR3 in amino acids: CSANGQGAADTQYF. The CDR3 bases are TGCAGTGCGAATGGACAGGGCGCCGCAGATACGCAGTATTTT. The chain recombines TRBV20-1 with TRBJ2-3, with 8 bases that match TRBD1. Germline CDR1 is DFQATT and CDR2 is SNEGSKA (reference sequence). V lost 6 bases and J lost 4; bases outside the gene matches: 9. This CDR3 is built from 14 residues.

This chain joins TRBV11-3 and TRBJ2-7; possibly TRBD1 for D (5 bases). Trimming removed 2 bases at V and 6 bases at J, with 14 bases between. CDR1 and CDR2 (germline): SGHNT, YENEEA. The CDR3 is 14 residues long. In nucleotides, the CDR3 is TGTGCCAGCAGCTTATTCAGGGATTCGGGCGAGCAGTACTTC. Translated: CASSLFRDSGEQYF.

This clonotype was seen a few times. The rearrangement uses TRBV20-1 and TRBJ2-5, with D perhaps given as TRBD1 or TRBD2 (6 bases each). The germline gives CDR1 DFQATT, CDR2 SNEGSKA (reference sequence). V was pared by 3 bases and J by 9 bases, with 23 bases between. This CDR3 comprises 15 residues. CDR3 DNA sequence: TGCAGTGCTAGTCCGCTAGCGTTAAGAAGGGGGGCCCAGTACTTC. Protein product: CSASPLALRRGAQYF.

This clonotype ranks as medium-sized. CDR3 DNA: TGTGCCACCAGCAGAGATCCTCCGGGACAGGGAGGGGATGCTCAGCCCCAGCATTTT. Residues: CATSRDPPGQGGDAQPQHF. The V gene is TRBV15, the J gene TRBJ1-5; 9 nucleotides line up with TRBD1. The CDR3 has 19 amino acids. Germline loops: CDR1 LNHNV, CDR2 YYDKDF (reference sequence). V was clipped by 0 bases and J by 6 bases; unmatched bases: 15.

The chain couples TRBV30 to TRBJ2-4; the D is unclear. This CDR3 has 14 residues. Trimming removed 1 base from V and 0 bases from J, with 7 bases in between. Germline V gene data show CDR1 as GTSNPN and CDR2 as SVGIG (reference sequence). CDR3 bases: TGTGCCTGGAGTGCGACGATAGCCAAAAACATTCAGTACTTC. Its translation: CAWSATIAKNIQYF.

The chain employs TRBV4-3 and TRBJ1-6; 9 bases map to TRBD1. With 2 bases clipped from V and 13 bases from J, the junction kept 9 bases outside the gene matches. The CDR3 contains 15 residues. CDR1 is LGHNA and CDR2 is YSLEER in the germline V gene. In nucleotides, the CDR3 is TGCGCCAGCAGCCAAACCCTGGACAGGGGAATTCCCCTCCACTTT. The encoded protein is CASSQTLDRGIPLHF.

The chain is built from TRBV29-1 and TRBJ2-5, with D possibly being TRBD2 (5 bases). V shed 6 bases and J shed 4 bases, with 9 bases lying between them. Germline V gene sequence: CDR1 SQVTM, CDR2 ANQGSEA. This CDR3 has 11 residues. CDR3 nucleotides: TGCAGCGTAGGACTGGTAGAGACCCAGTACTTC. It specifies CSVGLVETQYF.

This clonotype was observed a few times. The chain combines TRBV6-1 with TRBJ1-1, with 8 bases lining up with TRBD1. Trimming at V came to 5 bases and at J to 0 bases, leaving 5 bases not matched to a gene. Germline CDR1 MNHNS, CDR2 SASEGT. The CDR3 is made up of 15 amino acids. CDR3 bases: TGTGCCAGCAGTCTCGGACAGGGCGTGAACACTGAAGCTTTCTTT. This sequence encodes CASSLGQGVNTEAFF.

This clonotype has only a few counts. The chain's CDR3 is CASKGQGLIDEQFF. The CDR3 coding sequence is TGTGCCAGCAAGGGACAGGGGTTAATCGATGAGCAGTTCTTC. The chain uses TRBV14 and TRBJ2-1; TRBD1 agrees at 10 bases. The CDR3 totals 14 residues. J lost 8 bases, V lost 7 bases, and 8 bases had no gene match. Germline V gives CDR1 SGHDN, CDR2 FVKESK.

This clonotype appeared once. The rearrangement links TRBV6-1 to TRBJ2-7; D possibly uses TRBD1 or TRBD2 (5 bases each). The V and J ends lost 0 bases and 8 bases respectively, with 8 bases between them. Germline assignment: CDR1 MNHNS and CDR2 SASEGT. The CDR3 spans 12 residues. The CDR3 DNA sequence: TGTGCCAGCAGTGAAGCCGGGACCAAGCAGTACTTC. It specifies CASSEAGTKQYF.

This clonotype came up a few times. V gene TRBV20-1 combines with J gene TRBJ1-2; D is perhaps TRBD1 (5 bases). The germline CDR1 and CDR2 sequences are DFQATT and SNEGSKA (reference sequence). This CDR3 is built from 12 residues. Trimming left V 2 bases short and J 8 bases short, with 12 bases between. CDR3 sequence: CSARKQARGYTF. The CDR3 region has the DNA TGCAGTGCTAGAAAACAGGCTCGCGGCTACACCTTC.

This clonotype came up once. The CDR3 DNA is TGTGCCAGTAGTATAGATACTACACCGGGACAAAGGAACACTGAAGCTTTCTTT. Translating it yields CASSIDTTPGQRNTEAFF. The rearrangement links TRBV19 to TRBJ1-1; D may be TRBD1 (6 bases). This CDR3 is 18 amino acids long. V was clipped by 0 bases and J by 1 base, with 18 bases between them. Germline assignment: CDR1 LNHDA and CDR2 SQIVND (reference sequence).

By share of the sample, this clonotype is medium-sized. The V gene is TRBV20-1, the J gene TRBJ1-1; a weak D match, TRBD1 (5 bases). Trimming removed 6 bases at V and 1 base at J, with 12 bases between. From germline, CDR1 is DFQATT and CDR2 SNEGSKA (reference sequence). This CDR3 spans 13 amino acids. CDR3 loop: CSAPGGGNTEAFF. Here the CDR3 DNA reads TGCAGTGCCCCTGGGGGGGGGAACACTGAAGCTTTCTTT.

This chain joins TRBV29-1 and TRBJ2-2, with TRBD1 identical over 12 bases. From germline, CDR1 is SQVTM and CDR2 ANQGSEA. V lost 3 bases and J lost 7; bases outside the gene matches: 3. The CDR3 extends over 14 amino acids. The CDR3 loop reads CSVEGQGAIGELFF. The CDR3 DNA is TGCAGCGTTGAGGGACAGGGGGCGATCGGGGAGCTGTTTTTT.

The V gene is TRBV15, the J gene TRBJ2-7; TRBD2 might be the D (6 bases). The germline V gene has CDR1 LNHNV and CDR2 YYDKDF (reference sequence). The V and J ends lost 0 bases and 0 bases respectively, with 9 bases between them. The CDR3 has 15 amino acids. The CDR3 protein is CATSRDLGGSYEQYF. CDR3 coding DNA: TGTGCCACCAGCAGAGATCTGGGGGGCTCCTACGAGCAGTACTTC.

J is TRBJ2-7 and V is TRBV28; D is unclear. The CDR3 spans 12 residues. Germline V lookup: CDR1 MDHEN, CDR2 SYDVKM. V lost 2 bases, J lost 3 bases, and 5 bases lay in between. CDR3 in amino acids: CASSLSGYEQYF. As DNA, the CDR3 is TGTGCCAGCAGTTTAAGTGGCTACGAGCAGTACTTC.

This CDR3 reads CSAPVGETQYF. The DNA for the CDR3 is TGCAGTGCTCCAGTGGGAGAGACCCAGTACTTC. The chain couples TRBV20-1 to TRBJ2-5; D ambiguous. The CDR3 consists of 11 residues. V was pared by 5 bases and J by 4 bases, with 8 bases between. The germline gives CDR1 DFQATT, CDR2 SNEGSKA (reference sequence).

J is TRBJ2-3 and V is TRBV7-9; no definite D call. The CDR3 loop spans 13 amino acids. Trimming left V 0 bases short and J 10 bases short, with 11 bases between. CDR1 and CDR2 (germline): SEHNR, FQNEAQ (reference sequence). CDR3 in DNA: TGTGCCAGCAGCTTAGCCTCGGGTCAATCGCAGTATTTT. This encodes CASSLASGQSQYF.

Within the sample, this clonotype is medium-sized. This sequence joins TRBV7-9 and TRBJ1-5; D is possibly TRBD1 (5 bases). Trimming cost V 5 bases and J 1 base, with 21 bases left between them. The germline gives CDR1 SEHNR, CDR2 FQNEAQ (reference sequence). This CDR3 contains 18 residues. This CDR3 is CASSNTGGKDRSNQPQHF. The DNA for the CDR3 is TGTGCCAGCAGCAACACCGGGGGGAAGGATCGGAGCAATCAGCCCCAGCATTTT.

CDR3 region: CASSPQGRGYTF. CDR3 DNA sequence: TGTGCCAGCAGCCCACAGGGAAGAGGCTACACCTTC. V and J are TRBV7-8 and TRBJ1-2; TRBD1 might be the D (6 bases). Germline CDR1 is SGHVS and CDR2 is FQNEAQ. The CDR3 is 12 residues long. V lost 5 bases to trimming and J lost 8 bases, with 12 bases between them.

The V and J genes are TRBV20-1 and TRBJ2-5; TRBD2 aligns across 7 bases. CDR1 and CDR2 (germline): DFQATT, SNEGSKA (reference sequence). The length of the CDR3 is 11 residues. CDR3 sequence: CSVSRGETQYF. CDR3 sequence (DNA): TGCAGCGTGTCGCGGGGGGAGACCCAGTACTTC.